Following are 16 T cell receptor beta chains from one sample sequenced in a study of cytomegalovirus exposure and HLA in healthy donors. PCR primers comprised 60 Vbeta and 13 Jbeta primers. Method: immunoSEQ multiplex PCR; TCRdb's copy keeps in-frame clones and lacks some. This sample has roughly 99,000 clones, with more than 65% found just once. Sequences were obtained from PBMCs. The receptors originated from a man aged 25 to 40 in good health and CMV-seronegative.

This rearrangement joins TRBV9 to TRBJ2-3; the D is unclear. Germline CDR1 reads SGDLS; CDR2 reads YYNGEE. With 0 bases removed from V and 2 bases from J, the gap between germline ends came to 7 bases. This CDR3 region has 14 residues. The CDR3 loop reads CASSVATPTDTQYF. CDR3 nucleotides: TGTGCCAGCAGCGTAGCTACCCCCACAGATACGCAGTATTTT.

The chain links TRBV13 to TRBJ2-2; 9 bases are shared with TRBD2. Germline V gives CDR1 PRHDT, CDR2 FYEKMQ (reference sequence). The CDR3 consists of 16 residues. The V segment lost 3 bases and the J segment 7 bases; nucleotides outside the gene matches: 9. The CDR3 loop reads CASSFGAGGAGGELFF. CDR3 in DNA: TGTGCCAGCAGCTTCGGCGCGGGGGGGGCAGGCGGGGAGCTGTTTTTT.

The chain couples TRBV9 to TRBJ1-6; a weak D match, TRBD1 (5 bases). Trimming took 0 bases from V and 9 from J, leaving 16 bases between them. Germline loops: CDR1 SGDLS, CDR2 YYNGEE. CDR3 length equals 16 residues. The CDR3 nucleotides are TGTGCCAGCAGCGTAGCCCCAGAGCAGGGATCTTCACCCCTCCACTTT. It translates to CASSVAPEQGSSPLHF.

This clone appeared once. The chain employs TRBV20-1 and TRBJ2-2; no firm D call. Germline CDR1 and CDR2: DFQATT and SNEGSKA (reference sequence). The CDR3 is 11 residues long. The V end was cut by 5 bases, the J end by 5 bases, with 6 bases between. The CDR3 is CSAYITGELFF. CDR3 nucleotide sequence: TGCAGTGCTTACATTACCGGGGAGCTGTTTTTT.

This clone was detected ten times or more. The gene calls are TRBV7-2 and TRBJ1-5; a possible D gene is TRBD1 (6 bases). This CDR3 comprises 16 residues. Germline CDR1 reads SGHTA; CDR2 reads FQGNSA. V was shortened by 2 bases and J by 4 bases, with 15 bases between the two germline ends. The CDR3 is CASSLRAGAGNQPQHF. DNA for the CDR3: TGTGCCAGCAGCTTAAGGGCGGGGGCTGGAAATCAGCCCCAGCATTTT. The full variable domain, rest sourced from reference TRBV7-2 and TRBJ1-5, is GAGVSQSPSNKVTEKGKDVELRCDPISGHTALYWYRQSLGQGLEFLIYFQGNSAPDKSGLPSDRFSAERTGGSVSTLTIQRTQQEDSAVYLCASSLRAGAGNQPQHFGDGTRLSIL.

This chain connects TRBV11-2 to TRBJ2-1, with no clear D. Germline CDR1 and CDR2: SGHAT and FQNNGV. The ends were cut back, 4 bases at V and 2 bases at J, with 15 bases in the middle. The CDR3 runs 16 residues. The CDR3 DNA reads TGTGCCAGCAGCTCGCCCCGGTTCGAGACCTACAATGAGCAGTTCTTC. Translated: CASSSPRFETYNEQFF.

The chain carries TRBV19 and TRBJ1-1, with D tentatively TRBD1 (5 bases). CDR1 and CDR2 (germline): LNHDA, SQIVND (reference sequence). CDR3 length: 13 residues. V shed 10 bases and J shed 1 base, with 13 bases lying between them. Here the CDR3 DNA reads TGTGCCACCGGGAGGGGAACGAACACTGAAGCTTTCTTT. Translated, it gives CATGRGTNTEAFF. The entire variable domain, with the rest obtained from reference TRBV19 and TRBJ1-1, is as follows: DGGITQSPKYLFRKEGQNVTLSCEQNLNHDAMYWYRQDPGQGLRLIYYSQIVNDFQKGDIAEGYSVSREKKESFPLTVTSAQKNPTAFYLCATGRGTNTEAFFGQGTRLTVV.

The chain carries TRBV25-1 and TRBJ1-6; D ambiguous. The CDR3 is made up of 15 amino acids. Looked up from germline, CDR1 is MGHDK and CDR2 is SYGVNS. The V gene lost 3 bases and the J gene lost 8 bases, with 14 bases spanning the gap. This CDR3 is CASSEGRLGDSPLHF. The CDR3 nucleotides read TGTGCCAGCAGTGAGGGTAGACTTGGTGATTCACCCCTCCACTTT. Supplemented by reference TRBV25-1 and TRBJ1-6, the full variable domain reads EADIYQTPRYLVIGTGKKITLECSQTMGHDKMYWYQQDPGMELHLIHYSYGVNSTEKGDLSSESTVSRIRTEHFPLTLESARPSHTSQYLCASSEGRLGDSPLHFGNGTRLTVT.

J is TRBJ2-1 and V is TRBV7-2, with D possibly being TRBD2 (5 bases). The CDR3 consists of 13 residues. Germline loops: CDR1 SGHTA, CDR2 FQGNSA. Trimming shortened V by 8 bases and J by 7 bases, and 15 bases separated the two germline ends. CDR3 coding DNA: TGTGCCAGCTCCGAGTGGCGGAGGAATGAGCAGTTCTTC. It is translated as CASSEWRRNEQFF.

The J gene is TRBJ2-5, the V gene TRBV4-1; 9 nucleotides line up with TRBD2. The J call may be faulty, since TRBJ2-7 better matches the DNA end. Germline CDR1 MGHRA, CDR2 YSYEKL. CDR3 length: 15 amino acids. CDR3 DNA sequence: TGCGCCAGCAGCCATCTAGCGGGGCTCGTTTTCGAGCAGTACTTC. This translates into CASSHLAGLVFEQYF.

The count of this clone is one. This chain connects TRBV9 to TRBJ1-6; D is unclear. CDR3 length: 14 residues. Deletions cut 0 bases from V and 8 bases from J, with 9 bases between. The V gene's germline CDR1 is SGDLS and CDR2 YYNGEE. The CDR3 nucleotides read TGTGCCAGCAGCGTAGTTTACGGAGATTCACCCCTCCACTTT. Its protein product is CASSVVYGDSPLHF.

This CDR3 reads CASSFNARASGSDSYQETQYF. CDR3 nucleotide sequence: TGTGCCAGCAGTTTTAATGCTAGGGCTAGCGGGAGCGATTCGTACCAAGAGACCCAGTACTTC. The V and J genes are TRBV28 and TRBJ2-5; 10 bases agree with TRBD2. This CDR3 is built from 21 residues. Germline CDR1 MDHEN, CDR2 SYDVKM. With 3 bases clipped from V and 0 bases from J, the junction kept 19 bases outside the gene matches.

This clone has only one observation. The CDR3 nucleotides read TGTGCCAGCAGTTTATCTCTCAGAAATGAGCAGTTCTTC. Translated: CASSLSLRNEQFF. The chain uses TRBV27 and TRBJ2-1; D uncertain. This CDR3 is 13 amino acids long. Per the germline V gene, CDR1 is MNHEY and CDR2 is SMNVEV (reference sequence). V lost 0 bases and J lost 7, with 7 bases in between.

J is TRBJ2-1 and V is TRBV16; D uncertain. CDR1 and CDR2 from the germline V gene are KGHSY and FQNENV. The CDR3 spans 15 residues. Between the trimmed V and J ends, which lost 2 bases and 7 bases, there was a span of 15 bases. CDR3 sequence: CASSQISTDSNEQFF. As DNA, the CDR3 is TGTGCCAGCAGCCAAATTTCGACTGACTCTAATGAGCAGTTCTTC.

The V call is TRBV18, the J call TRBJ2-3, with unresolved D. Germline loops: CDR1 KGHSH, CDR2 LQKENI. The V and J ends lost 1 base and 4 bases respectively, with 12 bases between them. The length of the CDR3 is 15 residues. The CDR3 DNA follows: TGTGCCAGCTCACCACTAGACTCGCTGGCAGATACGCAGTATTTT. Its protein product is CASSPLDSLADTQYF.

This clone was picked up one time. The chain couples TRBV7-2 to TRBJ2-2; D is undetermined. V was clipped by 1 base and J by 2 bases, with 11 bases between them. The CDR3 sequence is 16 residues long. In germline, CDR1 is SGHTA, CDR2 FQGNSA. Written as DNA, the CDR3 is TGTGCCAGCAGCTTAGGTTCCCAGTTAAACACCGGGGAGCTGTTTTTT. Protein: CASSLGSQLNTGELFF.